Below, one T cell receptor beta chain is given with its context. The V gene lost 1 base and the J gene lost 8 bases, with 21 bases spanning the gap. CDR3 length equals 16 residues. From germline, CDR1 is SGDLS and CDR2 YYNGEE. These data originate in a study of blood T cell repertoires in COVID-19. As for the study in general: Sites across the United States, Italy and Spain contributed samples from acute and convalescent COVID-19. T cells, B-cell-depleted T cells, or PBMCs supplied cDNA or gDNA.

Profiling relied on immunoSEQ multiplex PCR, and the TCRdb table lists in-frame clones only, not all of them. This repertoire shows nearly 200,000 clones, around 84% found once; its top ten account for around 21%. The chain combines TRBV9 with TRBJ1-2; a weak D match, TRBD1 (6 bases). This receptor was taken from a human donor in a cohort sampled during active COVID-19. The source material was peripheral blood. The CDR3 coding sequence is TGTGCCAGCAGCGTATCAGGCACAGGGTCATTTCGAGGCTACACCTTC. Translating gives CASSVSGTGSFRGYTF. The full variable domain, its missing parts supplied by reference TRBV9 and TRBJ1-2, is DSGVTQTPKHLITATGQRVTLRCSPRSGDLSVYWYQQSLDQGLQFLIQYYNGEERAKGNILERFSAQQFPDLHSELNLSSLELGDSALYFCASSVSGTGSFRGYTFGSGTRLTVV.